This T cell receptor (beta chain) appears in the sequencing data of a study of cytomegalovirus exposure and HLA in healthy donors. General study results and limits: In the analysis, some V segments, TRBV6-2 and TRBV6-3 included, were excluded as indistinguishable.

As regards this clone: The antigen remains unidentified.

It was with 60 Vbeta and 13 Jbeta primers that the PCR ran. TCRdb keeps only in-frame clones here, not all; method: immunoSEQ multiplex PCR. Here the sample spans some 89,000 clones, 70% to 80% being singletons. Per the germline V gene, CDR1 is SQVTM and CDR2 is ANQGSEA. The V and J ends lost 3 bases and 6 bases respectively, with 17 bases between them. The CDR3 is made up of 14 amino acids. This chain connects TRBV29-1 to TRBJ1-2; possible D gene TRBD1, 5 bases. The sequenced sample was PBMCs. The clonotype originates from a man between 60 and 70 years old in good health and CMV-seronegative. CDR3 protein: CSVDFQGSLNGYTF. The CDR3 nucleotides are TGCAGCGTTGATTTTCAGGGTTCTTTGAATGGCTACACCTTC.